The source of this T cell receptor (beta chain) is a study of cytomegalovirus exposure and HLA in healthy donors. Study-level background: The study's early data release held roughly 91 million unique TCRs from HLA-typed donors.

All the people who gave samples were healthy bone marrow donors. The PCR used 60 Vbeta and 13 Jbeta primers. Profiling relied on immunoSEQ multiplex PCR, and the TCRdb table lists in-frame clones only, not all of them. In the table there are about 140,000 clones, roughly 80% of which are singletons. Per germline, CDR1 SEHNR and CDR2 FQNEAQ (reference sequence). Trimming took 5 bases from V and 0 from J, leaving 11 bases between them. This CDR3 region has 14 residues. The sequenced material came from PBMCs. This rearrangement joins TRBV7-9 to TRBJ2-7; maybe TRBD2 (5 bases). This TCR came from a female donor in good health and CMV-seronegative. The CDR3 loop is CASSAALDSYEQYF. CDR3 in DNA: TGTGCCAGCAGCGCAGCACTAGACTCCTACGAGCAGTACTTC.